What follows are 14 T cell receptor beta chains derived from one specimen sequenced in a study of glioma-infiltrating T cells. Using RNA template, CDR3s of TCR alpha and beta were amplified with iRepertoire arm-PCR. A single record per CDR3 protein comes from TCRdb applying MiXCR to the multiplex PCR reads. The sample lists about 140,000 distinct CDR3 sequences, roughly 43% occurring once. Sequencing input: glioma tissue, nonneoplastic brain tissue, or PBMCs (not recorded which). These receptors came from a human donor with low-grade glioma or glioblastoma, undergoing nonglioma brain surgery, or in good health (not recorded which).

The J gene is TRBJ2-2, the V gene TRBV2; no firm D call. Germline V gene lookup returns CDR1 SNHLY and CDR2 FYNNEI. Trimming stripped 0 bases from V and 3 bases from J, with 8 bases between. The CDR3 covers 15 residues. The CDR3 region is CASSEASRYTGELFF. As DNA, the CDR3 is TGTGCCAGCAGTGAAGCTTCGAGGTACACCGGGGAGCTGTTTTTT.

The table lists this clonotype with a few counts. The J gene is TRBJ2-7, the V gene TRBV7-2, with TRBD2 matching over 7 bases. Germline V CDR1 and CDR2: SGHTA, FQGNSA. V was clipped by 0 bases and J by 3 bases; unmatched bases: 5. The CDR3 is 15 residues long. Here the CDR3 DNA reads TGTGCCAGCAGCTTAGCGGGGGGGGGTTTCTACGAGCAGTACTTC. Amino acid sequence: CASSLAGGGFYEQYF. The whole variable domain, filled in from reference TRBV7-2 and TRBJ2-7, reads GAGVSQSPSNKVTEKGKDVELRCDPISGHTALYWYRQSLGQGLEFLIYFQGNSAPDKSGLPSDRFSAERTGGSVSTLTIQRTQQEDSAVYLCASSLAGGGFYEQYFGPGTRLTVT.

The genes are TRBV7-9 and TRBJ2-1; 8 nucleotides line up with TRBD1. This CDR3 region has 16 residues. The germline gives CDR1 SEHNR, CDR2 FQNEAQ (reference sequence). V shed 5 bases and J 4 bases; nucleotides not matched to a gene: 10. As DNA, the CDR3 is TGTGCCAGCAGCCCGATCGACAGGGGAAAATACAATGAGCAGTTCTTC. Its protein product is CASSPIDRGKYNEQFF.

J is TRBJ1-1 and V is TRBV4-3; D may be TRBD1 (5 bases). V dropped 3 bases and J dropped 4 bases, with 15 bases sitting between them. Germline CDR1 is LGHNA and CDR2 is YSLEER. The length of the CDR3 is 15 residues. CDR3: CASSQGGFGTTEAFF. CDR3 coding DNA: TGCGCCAGCAGCCAGGGTGGCTTCGGGACCACTGAAGCTTTCTTT.

The chain employs TRBV19 and TRBJ2-3; no definite D call. V was clipped by 6 bases and J by 1 base, with 11 bases between them. This CDR3 spans 14 amino acids. Germline CDR1 reads LNHDA; CDR2 reads SQIVND (reference sequence). CDR3 protein: CASSPASRTDTQYF. The CDR3 region has the DNA TGTGCCAGTAGCCCGGCCTCCCGCACAGATACGCAGTATTTT.

V usage is TRBV9 and J usage is TRBJ2-1; D might be TRBD2 (6 bases). The V and J ends lost 3 bases and 0 bases respectively, with 13 bases between them. This CDR3 is built from 16 residues. The germline V gene has CDR1 SGDLS and CDR2 YYNGEE. The CDR3 loop reads CASSGSGLSSYNEQFF. The DNA for the CDR3 is TGTGCCAGCAGCGGTAGCGGACTGAGCTCCTACAATGAGCAGTTCTTC.

V gene TRBV28 combines with J gene TRBJ1-4; D unclear. Trimming stripped 1 base from V and 7 bases from J, with 4 bases between. This CDR3 is 12 amino acids long. Germline V gives CDR1 MDHEN, CDR2 SYDVKM. The CDR3 loop reads CASSLFREKLFF. The CDR3 DNA sequence: TGTGCCAGCAGTTTATTCCGTGAAAAACTGTTTTTT.

The sample holds a few counts of this clonotype. The rearrangement uses TRBV4-1 and TRBJ2-1; TRBD2 might be the D (5 bases). V was trimmed by 0 bases and J by 1 base, leaving 7 bases between them. CDR1 is MGHRA, CDR2 YSYEKL, per germline. The CDR3 totals 15 residues. The CDR3 protein is CASSQERVSYNEQFF. CDR3 in DNA: TGCGCCAGCAGCCAAGAGCGGGTATCCTACAATGAGCAGTTCTTC.

The V and J genes are TRBV6-1 and TRBJ1-1; 9 positions match TRBD1. This CDR3 has 14 amino acids. Unmatched junction bases numbered 7, after V lost 6 bases and J lost 5 bases. The germline V gene encodes CDR1 MNHNS and CDR2 SASEGT. This CDR3 is CASSLDRGRTEAFF. CDR3 nucleotides: TGTGCCAGCAGCCTGGACAGGGGAAGGACTGAAGCTTTCTTT.

This clonotype is medium-sized by share. V gene TRBV6-2 or TRBV6-3 combines with J gene TRBJ2-1; 12 nucleotides match TRBD2. V was pared by 3 bases and J by 3 bases, with 3 bases of the junction left unmatched. This CDR3 spans 16 amino acids. Germline V gene data show CDR1 as MNHEY and CDR2 as SVGEGT. The CDR3 is CASSYSSGRGYNEQFF. The CDR3 DNA follows: TGTGCCAGCAGTTATTCTAGCGGGAGGGGCTACAATGAGCAGTTCTTC.

V gene TRBV15 combines with J gene TRBJ2-3; D is unresolved. Deletions cut 0 bases from V and 2 bases from J, with 18 bases between. Per the germline V gene, CDR1 is LNHNV and CDR2 is YYDKDF (reference sequence). CDR3 length equals 18 residues. CDR3 amino acids: CATSRDRQGSLHTDTQYF. The CDR3 nucleotides are TGTGCCACCAGCAGAGATCGCCAAGGCAGCTTGCACACAGATACGCAGTATTTT.

With regard to this clonotype: At one of its ends the junction is not consistent with the germline gene, which may arise from a read error. The rearrangement uses TRBV12-3 or TRBV12-4 and TRBJ2-1; perhaps D is TRBD1 or TRBD2 (5 bases each). The CDR3 runs to 12 residues. The CDR3 spells CASSSMGDEQLF. CDR3 sequence (DNA): TGTGCCAGCAGTTCGATGGGGGATGAGCAGCTCTTC.

The chain couples TRBV7-2 to TRBJ1-2; the match to TRBD1 covers 9 bases. CDR3 size: 12 residues. Germline V gene sequence: CDR1 SGHTA, CDR2 FQGNSA. Trimming took 5 bases from V and 11 from J; bases not matched to a gene: 6. The CDR3 coding sequence is TGTGCCAGCAGCCCCGGGACAGGGACTTACACCTTC. This sequence encodes CASSPGTGTYTF.

There are a few counts of this clonotype. This rearrangement joins TRBV11-3 to TRBJ2-3; D not certain. This CDR3 has 13 amino acids. Trimming pared 8 bases from V and 3 bases from J, leaving 12 bases between. The V gene's germline CDR1 is SGHNT and CDR2 YENEEA. The CDR3 DNA sequence: TGTGCCAGCGGAAAGCAGCCTACAGATACGCAGTATTTT. This translates into CASGKQPTDTQYF.